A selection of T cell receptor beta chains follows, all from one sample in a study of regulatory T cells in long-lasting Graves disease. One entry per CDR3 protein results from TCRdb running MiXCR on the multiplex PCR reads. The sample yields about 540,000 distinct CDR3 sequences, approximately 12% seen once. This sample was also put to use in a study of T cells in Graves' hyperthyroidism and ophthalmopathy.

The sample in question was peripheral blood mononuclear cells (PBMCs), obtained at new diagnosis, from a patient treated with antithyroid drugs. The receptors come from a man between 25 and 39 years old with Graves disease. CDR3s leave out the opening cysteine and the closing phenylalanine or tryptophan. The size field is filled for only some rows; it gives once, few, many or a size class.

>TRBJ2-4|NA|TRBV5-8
ASSLIEQNIQY
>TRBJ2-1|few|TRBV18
ASSPYRQGAGSYNEQF
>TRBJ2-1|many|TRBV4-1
ASSQGGYEQF
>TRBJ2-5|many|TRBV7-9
ASSPSLDSGRAVETQY
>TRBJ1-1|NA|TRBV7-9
ASTRGGGHTEAF
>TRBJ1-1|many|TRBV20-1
SASRVFPEAF
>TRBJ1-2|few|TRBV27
ASSFYRTGAGYT
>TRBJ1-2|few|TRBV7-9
ASSSLGPRGYT
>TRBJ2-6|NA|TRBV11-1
ASSLDTGRGGANVLT
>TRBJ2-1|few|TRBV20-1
SARAAKNEQF
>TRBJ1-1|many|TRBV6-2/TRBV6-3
ASSSRTGGDTEAF
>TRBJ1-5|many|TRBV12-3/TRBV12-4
ASSFWGNQPQH
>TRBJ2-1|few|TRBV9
ASSVPQGGGGNEQF
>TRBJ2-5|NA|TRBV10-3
AISEEGLAGAKETQY
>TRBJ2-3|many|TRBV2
ASSRGQGFTDTQY
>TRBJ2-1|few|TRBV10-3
AIVSGTSFDEQF
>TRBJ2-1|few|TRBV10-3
AISDSGQGSYNEQF
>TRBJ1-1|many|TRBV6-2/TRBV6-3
ASSYVREAGSRTEAF
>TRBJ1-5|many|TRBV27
ASSLSFPLNQPQH
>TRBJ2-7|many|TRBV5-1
ASSLGLGQPVEQY
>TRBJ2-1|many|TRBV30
AWIQADYEQF
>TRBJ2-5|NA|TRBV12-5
ASQQQETQY
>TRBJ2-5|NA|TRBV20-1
SARGPGKETQY
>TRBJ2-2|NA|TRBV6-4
ASKLAGSTGELF
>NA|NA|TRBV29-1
SVALSYEQY
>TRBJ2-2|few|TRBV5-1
ASSRRGGQRTGELF
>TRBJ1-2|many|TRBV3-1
ASSQALGGNYGYT
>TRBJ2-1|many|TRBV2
ASRAPGSHEQF
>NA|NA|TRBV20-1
SALQDSVPEQF
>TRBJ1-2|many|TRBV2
ASSEGNNYGYT
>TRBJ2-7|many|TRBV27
ASSLSGQEYEQY
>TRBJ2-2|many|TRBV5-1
ASSYLGGQYTGELF
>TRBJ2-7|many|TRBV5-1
ASSPRAGSKLEQY
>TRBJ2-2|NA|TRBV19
ASSIDSPLWDVVGELF
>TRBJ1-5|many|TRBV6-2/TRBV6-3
ASSYLRGDQPQH
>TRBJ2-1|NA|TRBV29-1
SVGLVNEQF
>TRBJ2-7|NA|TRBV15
ATSRGSGNYEQY